This is a list of T cell receptor beta chains from one sample in a study of shared clonotypes between healthy human individuals. Produced via immunoSEQ multiplex PCR; TCRdb's table is partial and in-frame only. The sample lists 2.3 million or so clones, about 92% occurring once. The sequenced sample consisted of naive CD4+ T cells from PBMCs. The source is a man in his late teens or twenties in good health. Some clones in this sample may be carry-over from other donors' samples. The CDR3 runs from the conserved cysteine through the conserved F or W. D genes are given only for firm matches. The size of a clone is reported for some rows only, either as once, few or many, or as a class for expanded clones.

V,size,D,J,DNA,CDR3
TRBV11-2,-,TRBD1,TRBJ2-3,TGTGCCAGCAGCCCCAGGGACAGGGGGCTATCAGATACGCAGTATTTT,CASSPRDRGLSDTQYF
TRBV7-3,-,-,TRBJ2-5,TGTGCCAGCAGCTTAATGGGCGGCGACCAAGAGACCCAGTACTTC,CASSLMGGDQETQYF
TRBV28,-,TRBD1,TRBJ2-5,TGTGCCAGCAGGTTACAGGGGGCAGAGACCCAGTACTTC,CASRLQGAETQYF
TRBV15,-,TRBD2,TRBJ2-3,TGTGCCACCAGTAAATCCTTAGCGGGCTCCACAGATACGCAGTATTTT,CATSKSLAGSTDTQYF
TRBV30,-,TRBD2,TRBJ2-2,TGTGCCTGGAGTAGCGGGGGGAACACCGGGGAGCTGTTTTTT,CAWSSGGNTGELFF
TRBV6-6,-,TRBD2,TRBJ2-1,TGTGCCAGCAGGTGGACTAGCGTCTCCTACAATGAGCAGTTCTTC,CASRWTSVSYNEQFF
TRBV28,once,-,TRBJ1-3,TGTGCCAGTACCTCCCCCGGACGGTACTCTGGAAACACCATATATTTT,CASTSPGRYSGNTIYF
TRBV25-1,-,TRBD2,TRBJ2-1,TGTGCCAGCAGTGGTCCCCTCCCGCGGGAGTCCTACAATGAGCAGTTCTTC,CASSGPLPRESYNEQFF
TRBV2,once,TRBD1,TRBJ1-2,TGTGCCAGCAGAGAGAGAGGGGGCACTAACTATGGCTACACCTTC,CASRERGGTNYGYTF
TRBV19,-,TRBD1,TRBJ2-4,TGTGCCAGTAGCGGGACAGGGGGCGCAGACATTCAGTACTTC,CASSGTGGADIQYF
TRBV7-9,-,-,TRBJ2-6,TGTGCCAGCAGCTTACCCGGGACTTCCTCTGGGGCCAACGTCCTGACTTTC,CASSLPGTSSGANVLTF
TRBV4-1,once,-,TRBJ1-3,TGCGCCAGCAGCCAAATGGGTCTCTCTGGAAACACCATATATTTT,CASSQMGLSGNTIYF
TRBV7-6,once,-,TRBJ2-7,TGTGCCAGCAGCTTAGTGCAGGGCCAGCAGTACTTC,CASSLVQGQQYF
TRBV18,-,-,TRBJ2-5,TGTGCCAGCTCACCTATAGCAGCCGTAACCCAGTACTTC,CASSPIAAVTQYF
TRBV5-1,-,TRBD2,TRBJ2-3,TGCGCCAGCAGCTTGGGTACGGGAGGGATCACAGATACGCAGTATTTT,CASSLGTGGITDTQYF
TRBV11-2,-,-,TRBJ2-7,TGTGCCAGCAGCCCTGAGATTATTCAGGGCTACGAGCAGTACTTC,CASSPEIIQGYEQYF
TRBV18,-,TRBD1,TRBJ1-1,TGTGCCAGCTCCTCGGGACAGATGGGGAACACTGAAGCTTTCTTT,CASSSGQMGNTEAFF
TRBV28,-,-,TRBJ2-7,TGTGCCAGCAGTTGGCCGGACAACTCCTACGAGCAGTACTTC,CASSWPDNSYEQYF
TRBV5-6,-,-,TRBJ2-2,TGTGCCAGCAGCTTGGCGACTCACAACACCGGGGAGCTGTTTTTT,CASSLATHNTGELFF
TRBV5-1,-,-,TRBJ1-3,TGCGCCAGCAGCCATGAGAAGACAGGAAACACCATATATTTT,CASSHEKTGNTIYF
TRBV18,-,-,TRBJ1-1,TGTGCCAGCTCACTCACGGGATTGGTTTTCACTGAAGCTTTCTTT,CASSLTGLVFTEAFF
TRBV28,once,-,TRBJ2-6,TGTGCCAGCAGTGTGCCAGGGATACGGGCCAACGTCCTGACTTTC,CASSVPGIRANVLTF
TRBV18,-,TRBD2,TRBJ2-3,TGTGCCAGCTCACCACGGGCGGGGGTCACAGATACGCAGTATTTT,CASSPRAGVTDTQYF
TRBV2,-,TRBD2,TRBJ2-1,TGTGCCAGCAGCGGGACTAGCGGGAGTTGGAATGAGCAGTTCTTC,CASSGTSGSWNEQFF
TRBV6-1,-,-,TRBJ2-3,TGTGCCAGCAGTGTCCCAGATACGCAGTATTTT,CASSVPDTQYF
TRBV7-2,-,-,TRBJ2-3,TGTGCCAGCAGCTTACACGGTTCTAGCACAGATACGCAGTATTTT,CASSLHGSSTDTQYF
TRBV7-3,-,-,TRBJ2-3,TGTGCCAGCAGCCTAAAACGGACTGGCACAGATACGCAGTATTTT,CASSLKRTGTDTQYF
TRBV15,-,TRBD2,TRBJ2-3,TGTGCCACCAGCAGAGTACTAGCGGTAGATACGCAGTATTTT,CATSRVLAVDTQYF
TRBV19,-,-,TRBJ1-1,TGTGCCAGTAGTATAGGGATCGGTATCACTGAAGCTTTCTTT,CASSIGIGITEAFF